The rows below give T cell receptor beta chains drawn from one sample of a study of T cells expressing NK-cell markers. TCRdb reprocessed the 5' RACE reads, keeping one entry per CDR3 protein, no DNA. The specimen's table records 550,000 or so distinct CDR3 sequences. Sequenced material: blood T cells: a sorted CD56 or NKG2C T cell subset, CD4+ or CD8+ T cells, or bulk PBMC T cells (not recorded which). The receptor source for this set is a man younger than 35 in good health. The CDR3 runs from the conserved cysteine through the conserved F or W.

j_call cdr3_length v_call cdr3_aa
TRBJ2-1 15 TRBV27 CASSLDLAGYNEQFF
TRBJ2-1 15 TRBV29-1 CSVEDLPEFYNEQFF
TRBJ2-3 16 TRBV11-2 CASRTSGRPGGDTQYF
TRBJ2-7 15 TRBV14 CASSHPGTDSYEQYF
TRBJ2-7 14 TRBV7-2 CASTPRGGSNEQYF
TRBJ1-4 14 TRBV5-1 CASSLDRGREKLFF
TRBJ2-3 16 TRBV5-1 CASSLAGGSGGDTQYF
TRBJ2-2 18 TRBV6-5 CASSYSDAGGGGTGELFF
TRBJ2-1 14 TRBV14 CATQPGLAPNEQFF
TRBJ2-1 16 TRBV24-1 CATSDLNGQGVYEQFF
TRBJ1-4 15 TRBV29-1 CSVSGPGTVNEKLFF
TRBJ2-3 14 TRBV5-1 CASRTLGGTDTQYF
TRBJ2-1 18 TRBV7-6 CASSLATQRGQRPPEQFF
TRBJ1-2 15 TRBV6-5 CASSLTGTDNYGYTF
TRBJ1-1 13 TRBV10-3 CAISGLVNTEAFF
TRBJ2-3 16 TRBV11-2 CASSPHPAGAADTQYF
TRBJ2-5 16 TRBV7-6 CASSTPLERAQETQYF
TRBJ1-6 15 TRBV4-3 CASSQWASYNSPLHF
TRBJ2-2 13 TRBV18 CASSTTTTGELFF